These 21 T cell receptor beta chains were sequenced from one sample in a study of blood T cell repertoires in COVID-19 (dated by TCRdb to 2020 to 2021). Libraries were prepared through the immunoSEQ multiplex PCR assay. The source is immuneACCESS, and TCRdb retained only in-frame sequences with V and J called. Part of the clones is not carried over; for the studies checked, unresolved V genes explain less than half of this, and the remainder is unexplained. A total of 100,000 to 150,000 clones appear in this sample, roughly three quarters of them only once. The ten largest clones represent under 2.5% of the sample. The source material was peripheral blood. The receptors were gathered from a woman aged 70-85 years with acute or convalescent COVID-19.

The rearrangement links TRBV12-3 or TRBV12-4 to TRBJ1-2, with D possibly matching TRBD1 (5 bases). The CDR3 is 13 residues long. The V end was cut by 3 bases, the J end by 4 bases, with 9 bases between. CDR3 bases: TGTGCCAGCAGTTTGCGGGGCTCCTATGGCTACACCTTC. It specifies CASSLRGSYGYTF.

V usage is TRBV27 and J usage is TRBJ1-6, with TRBD1 identical over 7 bases. Germline lookup yields CDR1 MNHEY and CDR2 SMNVEV (reference sequence). After removal of 3 bases from V and 8 bases from J, the junction contained 10 bases not matched to a gene. The CDR3 loop spans 16 amino acids. The CDR3 sequence: CASSFLRGRLDSPLHF. CDR3 nucleotide sequence: TGTGCCAGCAGTTTTCTTAGGGGGCGCCTTGATTCACCCCTCCACTTT.

The chain couples TRBV5-8 to TRBJ2-3, with 11 bases identical to TRBD1. CDR3 length equals 15 residues. V shed 2 bases, J shed 5 bases, and the junction held 4 bases outside the gene matches. Germline CDR1 SGHTS, CDR2 YDEGEE. Here the CDR3 DNA reads TGTGCCAGCAGCTTTGGGACAGGGGGTGAAGATACGCAGTATTTT. This codes for CASSFGTGGEDTQYF.

This sequence joins TRBV6-2 or TRBV6-3 and TRBJ2-1; 7 nucleotides line up with TRBD2. Per germline, CDR1 MNHEY and CDR2 SVGEGT. The V and J ends lost 0 bases and 4 bases, in that order; junction bases with no gene match: 6. This CDR3 region has 16 residues. The CDR3 spells CASSYSPSGYYNEQFF. CDR3 bases: TGTGCCAGCAGTTACTCTCCTAGCGGATATTACAATGAGCAGTTCTTC.

This clone was observed a few times. The V gene is TRBV19, the J gene TRBJ1-6; 8 nucleotides line up with TRBD1. Trimming took 5 bases from V and 7 from J; bases not matched to a gene: 7. This CDR3 has 15 residues. CDR1 and CDR2 from the germline V gene are LNHDA and SQIVND (reference sequence). CDR3 sequence (DNA): TGTGCCAGTAGTGGAGGACAGGGCCCAAATTCACCCCTCCACTTT. Protein: CASSGGQGPNSPLHF.

The chain couples TRBV3-1 (or the pseudogene TRBV3-2) to TRBJ2-5; maybe TRBD1 (5 bases). The CDR3 covers 14 residues. Trimming left V 7 bases short and J 5 bases short, with 17 bases between. CDR1 is LGHDT, CDR2 YNNKEL, per germline (reference sequence). This chain's CDR3 is CASTPGLVRETQYF. In nucleotides, the CDR3 is TGTGCCAGCACCCCAGGGCTAGTCCGGGAGACCCAGTACTTC.

The V and J genes are TRBV30 and TRBJ1-1, with 10 bases identical to TRBD1. V lost 3 bases, J lost 0 bases, and 1 base stayed unmatched. The V gene's germline CDR1 is GTSNPN and CDR2 SVGIG (reference sequence). There are 14 residues in the CDR3. Here the CDR3 reads CAWRGQGMNTEAFF. The CDR3 bases are TGTGCCTGGAGGGGACAGGGGATGAACACTGAAGCTTTCTTT.

The chain combines TRBV6-6 with TRBJ2-7; 10 bases map to TRBD2. V shed 10 bases and J 0 bases; nucleotides not matched to a gene: 9. The CDR3 length is 15 residues. Germline V CDR1 and CDR2: MNHNY, SVGAGI (reference sequence). The CDR3 DNA follows: TGTGCCACGGGAACCCGACTAGCGGGCTCCTACGAGCAGTACTTC. Amino acid sequence: CATGTRLAGSYEQYF.

This clone was counted a few times. The gene calls are TRBV5-8 and TRBJ1-6; no firm D call. Germline values: CDR1 SGHTS, CDR2 YDEGEE. This CDR3 has 11 amino acids. The V and J ends lost 4 bases and 10 bases respectively, with 6 bases between them. The CDR3 sequence is CASSLRSPLHF. The CDR3 nucleotides are TGTGCCAGCAGCCTGCGGTCACCCCTCCACTTT.

The rearrangement links TRBV7-8 to TRBJ1-2; D uncertain. Germline CDR1 and CDR2: SGHVS and FQNEAQ. There are 15 residues in the CDR3. Trimming shortened V by 5 bases and J by 0 bases, and 13 bases separated the two germline ends. The DNA for the CDR3 is TGTGCCAGCAGCCCAGTTGGTGCTTCTAACTATGGCTACACCTTC. Amino acid sequence: CASSPVGASNYGYTF.

The genes are TRBV7-6 and TRBJ2-1; 9 nucleotides line up with TRBD2. J was trimmed by 4 bases and V by 5 bases; bases with no gene match: 6. Germline assignment: CDR1 SGHVS and CDR2 FNYEAQ. CDR3 size: 15 residues. CDR3 nucleotides: TGTGCCAGCAGCCCAACTAGCGGGCTTTACAATGAGCAGTTCTTC. It yields the protein CASSPTSGLYNEQFF.

This chain uses TRBV6-2 or TRBV6-3 with TRBJ2-7; 7 positions match TRBD1. The CDR3 has 16 amino acids. Germline CDR1 and CDR2: MNHEY and SVGEGT. Germline trimming cut 3 bases from V and 2 bases from J; bases unmatched to any gene: 10. The CDR3 region is CASSYSGQSIAYEQYF. The CDR3 nucleotides are TGTGCCAGCAGTTATTCGGGACAGAGTATAGCCTACGAGCAGTACTTC.

This rearrangement joins TRBV6-5 to TRBJ1-2; a possible D gene is TRBD1 (5 bases). In germline, CDR1 is MNHEY, CDR2 SVGAGI. This CDR3 spans 14 amino acids. The V and J ends lost 0 bases and 8 bases respectively, with 13 bases between them. This CDR3 reads CASSYSSRVGGYTF. CDR3 DNA sequence: TGTGCCAGCAGTTACTCGAGCAGGGTTGGCGGCTACACCTTC.

This clone came up a few times. The chain links TRBV24-1 to TRBJ2-2, with D perhaps matching TRBD1 (5 bases). The CDR3 runs 18 residues. CDR1 KGHDR and CDR2 SFDVKD come from the germline V gene. The V end was cut by 5 bases, the J end by 3 bases, with 21 bases between. CDR3 sequence reads: CATSGPQGQGRDTGELFF. CDR3 nucleotide sequence: TGTGCCACCAGTGGACCGCAAGGTCAGGGAAGGGACACCGGGGAGCTGTTTTTT.

The rearrangement links TRBV19 to TRBJ2-1, with 14 bases aligning to TRBD2. The germline gives CDR1 LNHDA, CDR2 SQIVND (reference sequence). The V segment lost 5 bases and the J segment 0 bases; nucleotides outside the gene matches: 9. The CDR3 runs 19 residues. Written as DNA, the CDR3 is TGTGCCAGTAGTCGCTGGGGACTAGCGGGAGACTCCTCCTACAATGAGCAGTTCTTC. Amino acid sequence: CASSRWGLAGDSSYNEQFF.

The J gene is TRBJ1-2, the V gene TRBV20-1, with 9 bases matching TRBD1. CDR1 is DFQATT and CDR2 is SNEGSKA in the germline V gene (reference sequence). The CDR3 contains 12 residues. Unmatched junction bases numbered 4, after V lost 3 bases and J lost 8 bases. The CDR3 DNA reads as TGCAGTGCTAGTACAGGGGGCTGGGGCTACACCTTC. Amino acid sequence: CSASTGGWGYTF.

V gene TRBV6-1 combines with J gene TRBJ1-1; D perhaps matches TRBD1 (5 bases). Per the germline V gene, CDR1 is MNHNS and CDR2 is SASEGT. The CDR3 runs 14 residues. V lost 2 bases, J lost 0 bases, and 7 bases lay in between. The DNA of the CDR3 is TGTGCCAGCAGTGAACGACAGCTGAACACTGAAGCTTTCTTT. Translated: CASSERQLNTEAFF.

The table lists this clone with a few counts. The rearrangement uses TRBV2 and TRBJ1-3, with D possibly matching TRBD1 (6 bases). V lost 5 bases and J 5 bases, leaving 10 bases between the germline ends. This CDR3 comprises 13 residues. Germline V lookup: CDR1 SNHLY, CDR2 FYNNEI. The CDR3 here is CASSLDRRNTIYF. Written as DNA, the CDR3 is TGTGCCAGCAGTCTGGACAGAAGAAACACCATATATTTT. The whole variable domain, remainder taken from reference TRBV2 and TRBJ1-3, is EPEVTQTPSHQVTQMGQEVILRCVPISNHLYFYWYRQILGQKVEFLVSFYNNEISEKSEIFDDQFSVERPDGSNFTLKIRSTKLEDSAMYFCASSLDRRNTIYFGEGSWLTVV.

V and J are TRBV2 and TRBJ2-7; 10 bases line up with TRBD1. Germline CDR1 and CDR2: SNHLY and FYNNEI. V lost 10 bases and J lost 4; bases outside the gene matches: 4. CDR3 size: 12 residues. DNA for the CDR3: TGTGCCATCCGGGACAGGGGATACGAGCAGTACTTC. This translates into CAIRDRGYEQYF.

This clone appeared many times. V and J are TRBV4-1 and TRBJ1-1; TRBD1 might be the D (5 bases). The V end was cut by 4 bases, the J end by 2 bases, with 14 bases between. Germline V gene lookup returns CDR1 MGHRA and CDR2 YSYEKL. CDR3 length: 15 residues. CDR3 loop: CASSPRGQGNTEAFF. As DNA, the CDR3 is TGCGCCAGCAGCCCTAGAGGCCAGGGTAACACTGAAGCTTTCTTT.

The rearrangement links TRBV6-6 to TRBJ2-6; D remains ambiguous. This CDR3 contains 13 residues. CDR1 is MNHNY and CDR2 is SVGAGI in the germline V gene (reference sequence). V dropped 7 bases and J dropped 0 bases, with 4 bases sitting between them. DNA for the CDR3: TGTGCCAGCATTATCTCTGGGGCCAACGTCCTGACTTTC. Protein sequence: CASIISGANVLTF.